One and the same sample provided the 32 T cell receptor beta chains below, sequenced in a study of cytomegalovirus exposure and HLA in healthy donors. This table comes from immunoSEQ multiplex PCR, and its TCRdb copy is limited to in-frame clones, with some not included. The data contain roughly 100,000 clones, about 88% of them singletons. The sample comprised PBMCs. All receptors come from a woman between 18 and 29 years old in good health and CMV-seropositive.

This CDR3 reads CSVGGGTQYF. In nucleotides, the CDR3 is TGCAGCGTTGGGGGGGGGACCCAGTACTTC. The chain carries TRBV29-1 and TRBJ2-5; 7 bases align to TRBD2. CDR3 size: 10 residues. Trimming cost V 4 bases and J 7 bases; bases outside gene matches: 0. The V gene's germline CDR1 is SQVTM and CDR2 ANQGSEA.

The CDR3 reads CAISQGQGRSEQYF. The CDR3 coding sequence is TGTGCCATCAGTCAGGGACAGGGGCGGAGCGAGCAGTACTTC. The V and J genes are TRBV10-3 and TRBJ2-7; TRBD1 matches 10 bases. CDR1 ENHRY and CDR2 SYGVKD come from the germline V gene. This CDR3 is built from 14 residues. V was pared by 5 bases and J by 6 bases, with 7 bases of the junction left unmatched.

The chain joins TRBV2 to TRBJ2-5; TRBD1 agrees at 8 bases. This CDR3 has 14 amino acids. J was trimmed by 4 bases and V by 8 bases; bases with no gene match: 9. Germline values: CDR1 SNHLY, CDR2 FYNNEI. This CDR3 reads CASLDRDEVETQYF. Written as DNA, the CDR3 is TGTGCCAGCTTGGACAGGGACGAAGTAGAGACCCAGTACTTC.

The J gene is TRBJ1-5, the V gene TRBV7-9; D gene unclear. Between the trimmed V and J ends, which lost 2 bases and 5 bases, there was a span of 7 bases. The CDR3 sequence is 13 residues long. The germline CDR1 and CDR2 sequences are SEHNR and FQNEAQ (reference sequence). The CDR3 DNA reads as TGTGCCAGCAGCTTACAGGCCGATCAGCCCCAGCATTTT. Protein product: CASSLQADQPQHF.

The chain has TRBV4-2 and TRBJ2-1; 9 positions agree with TRBD2. V dropped 0 bases and J dropped 4; count of bases not matched to a gene: 4. The CDR3 contains 16 residues. Germline values: CDR1 LGHNA, CDR2 YNFKEQ. CDR3 in amino acids: CASSQESSGVYNEQFF. Written as DNA, the CDR3 is TGTGCCAGCAGCCAAGAGTCTAGCGGGGTTTACAATGAGCAGTTCTTC.

V usage is TRBV6-5 and J usage is TRBJ1-1, with TRBD1 as a possible D gene (5 bases). This CDR3 has 14 residues. CDR1 is MNHEY and CDR2 is SVGAGI in the germline V gene. Trimming stripped 7 bases from V and 0 bases from J, with 12 bases between. This CDR3 reads CASKQTVMNTEAFF. CDR3 nucleotide sequence: TGTGCCAGCAAACAGACAGTGATGAACACTGAAGCTTTCTTT.

The chain combines TRBV5-1 with TRBJ2-7; TRBD1 matches at 7 bases. Germline loops: CDR1 SGHRS, CDR2 YFSETQ. The V and J ends lost 2 bases and 5 bases, in that order; junction bases with no gene match: 4. The CDR3 sequence is 13 residues long. The CDR3 spells CASSLSQGDEQYF. The CDR3 coding sequence is TGCGCCAGCAGCTTATCGCAGGGGGACGAGCAGTACTTC.

The chain carries TRBV30 and TRBJ1-1, with D uncertain. Germline V gene data show CDR1 as GTSNPN and CDR2 as SVGIG (reference sequence). CDR3 length equals 13 residues. The germline V and J ends were trimmed by 0 bases and 2 bases, with 7 bases remaining between them. The CDR3 is CAWSVSVNTEAFF. In DNA, the CDR3 is TGTGCCTGGAGTGTATCCGTCAACACTGAAGCTTTCTTT.

The CDR3 nucleotides read TGTGCCAGCAGCGTAGGTACGAGTAGCAATCAGCCCCAGCATTTT. It is translated as CASSVGTSSNQPQHF. The chain uses TRBV9 and TRBJ1-5, with no clear D. Germline-derived CDR1 and CDR2 are SGDLS and YYNGEE. V dropped 0 bases and J dropped 0 bases, with 7 bases sitting between them. The CDR3 is made up of 15 amino acids.

CDR3 residues: CASSTETGRNNEQFF. DNA for the CDR3: TGTGCCAGCAGTACCGAGACAGGGCGAAACAATGAGCAGTTCTTC. This sequence joins TRBV6-1 and TRBJ2-1; 7 positions agree with TRBD1. Germline V lookup: CDR1 MNHNS, CDR2 SASEGT. This CDR3 is built from 15 residues. V lost 5 bases and J lost 5; bases outside the gene matches: 9.

The chain uses TRBV4-1 and TRBJ1-3; D uncertain. Germline loops: CDR1 MGHRA, CDR2 YSYEKL. This CDR3 is 13 amino acids long. Trimming cost V 2 bases and J 3 bases, with 5 bases left between them. CDR3: CASSQIYGNTIYF. The CDR3 bases are TGCGCCAGCAGCCAAATCTATGGAAACACCATATATTTT.

This chain uses TRBV19 with TRBJ2-5; possible D gene TRBD2, 6 bases. Trimming pared 5 bases from V and 5 bases from J, leaving 12 bases between. This CDR3 has 13 amino acids. Germline assignment: CDR1 LNHDA and CDR2 SQIVND (reference sequence). In DNA, the CDR3 is TGTGCCAGTAGTTGGGGGGTGAGGGAGACCCAGTACTTC. Translating it yields CASSWGVRETQYF.

This clone appeared once. The rearrangement links TRBV9 to TRBJ2-1, with a tentative D call TRBD1 (5 bases). With 0 bases removed from V and 7 bases from J, the gap between germline ends came to 11 bases. The CDR3 sequence is 14 residues long. CDR1 is SGDLS and CDR2 is YYNGEE in the germline V gene. The CDR3 DNA reads as TGTGCCAGCAGCGTAGGACAGAAAGGGAATGAGCAGTTCTTC. Its translation: CASSVGQKGNEQFF.

The chain employs TRBV11-2 and TRBJ2-7, with 9 bases matching TRBD2. CDR1 is SGHAT, CDR2 FQNNGV, per germline. This CDR3 region has 16 residues. J gave up 1 base and V 6 bases, and 10 bases lay outside the gene matches. The DNA for the CDR3 is TGTGCCAGCAGGGCGGTCGGAGCGGGGGGTTCCTACGAGCAGTACTTC. Its protein product is CASRAVGAGGSYEQYF.

The chain has TRBV7-9 and TRBJ2-3; 7 positions match TRBD1. Germline V gene data show CDR1 as SEHNR and CDR2 as FQNEAQ (reference sequence). With V trimmed by 4 bases and J by 6 bases, 10 bases remained unmatched. The CDR3 loop spans 15 amino acids. CDR3 amino acids: CASSYGQASGDTQYF. The CDR3 DNA is TGTGCCAGCAGCTACGGACAGGCCTCGGGGGATACGCAGTATTTT.

V is TRBV7-9 and J is TRBJ1-6; D ambiguous. The germline V and J ends were trimmed by 5 bases and 7 bases, with 15 bases remaining between them. The CDR3 extends over 15 amino acids. Germline CDR1 and CDR2: SEHNR and FQNEAQ (reference sequence). The CDR3, as DNA: TGTGCCAGCAGCCCGACGGCGGGCCTGAATTCACCCCTCCACTTT. Protein product: CASSPTAGLNSPLHF.

This chain links TRBV5-5 with TRBJ2-3; 7 bases fit TRBD1. Per germline, CDR1 SGHKS and CDR2 YYEKEE (reference sequence). V gave up 4 bases and J gave up 0 bases; unmatched junction bases: 11. This CDR3 region has 17 residues. Written as DNA, the CDR3 is TGTGCCAGCAGCCCGCCTGACAGGGCGACTAGCACAGATACGCAGTATTTT. This codes for CASSPPDRATSTDTQYF. The full variable domain, its missing parts supplied by reference TRBV5-5 and TRBJ2-3, is DAGVTQSPTHLIKTRGQQVTLRCSPISGHKSVSWYQQVLGQGPQFIFQYYEKEERGRGNFPDRFSARQFPNYSSELNVNALLLGDSALYLCASSPPDRATSTDTQYFGPGTRLTVL.

V and J are TRBV20-1 and TRBJ2-5; 7 bases map to TRBD1. The CDR3 spans 11 residues. Germline CDR1 and CDR2: DFQATT and SNEGSKA (reference sequence). V lost 6 bases, J lost 5 bases, and 3 bases stayed unmatched. CDR3 region: CSAQTGETQYF. CDR3 DNA: TGCAGTGCGCAGACAGGGGAGACCCAGTACTTC.

The chain has TRBV7-8 and TRBJ1-2, with TRBD1 as a possible D gene (5 bases). CDR3 length equals 20 residues. Trimming shortened V by 2 bases and J by 8 bases, and 33 bases separated the two germline ends. Per germline, CDR1 SGHVS and CDR2 FQNEAQ. The CDR3 DNA reads TGTGCCAGCAGCTTACATGCCACCCTTAGACAGCCCGCCTCGGGGGGAGGCTACACCTTC. Amino acids: CASSLHATLRQPASGGGYTF. Full variable domain (remainder filled in from reference TRBV7-8 and TRBJ1-2): GAGVSQSPRYKVAKRGQDVALRCDPISGHVSLFWYQQALGQGPEFLTYFQNEAQLDKSGLPSDRFFAERPEGSVSTLKIQRTQQEDSAVYLCASSLHATLRQPASGGGYTFGSGTRLTVV.

As for this clone: This specimen includes other DNA sequences encoding the same CDR3. Here the CDR3 DNA reads TGCGCCAGCAGCTTAGCGGGAGAGACCCAGTACTTC. Amino acid sequence: CASSLAGETQYF. The gene calls are TRBV5-1 and TRBJ2-5, with D tentatively TRBD2 (6 bases). CDR1 is SGHRS, CDR2 YFSETQ, per germline. This CDR3 comprises 12 residues. V was clipped by 2 bases and J by 4 bases, with 6 bases between them.

The genes are TRBV4-1 and TRBJ1-3; D gene unclear. Trimming shortened V by 3 bases and J by 0 bases, and 15 bases separated the two germline ends. Looked up from germline, CDR1 is MGHRA and CDR2 is YSYEKL. The CDR3 sequence is 17 residues long. CDR3 DNA sequence: TGCGCCAGCAGCCAGGCAGGTTTCCTGAGCTCTGGAAACACCATATATTTT. Residues: CASSQAGFLSSGNTIYF.

This chain connects TRBV5-6 to TRBJ1-2; D perhaps matches TRBD1 (6 bases). V was clipped by 0 bases and J by 6 bases, with 9 bases between them. This CDR3 region has 13 residues. CDR1 SGHDT and CDR2 YYEEEE come from the germline V gene. The CDR3: CASSLGRGHGYTF. The CDR3 DNA reads as TGTGCCAGCAGCTTGGGCAGGGGACATGGCTACACCTTC. The variable domain in full, completed from reference TRBV5-6 and TRBJ1-2, reads DAGVTQSPTHLIKTRGQQVTLRCSPKSGHDTVSWYQQALGQGPQFIFQYYEEEERQRGNFPDRFSGHQFPNYSSELNVNALLLGDSALYLCASSLGRGHGYTFGSGTRLTVV.

The chain recombines TRBV7-9 with TRBJ2-1, with TRBD1 matching 10 bases. J was trimmed by 2 bases and V by 6 bases; bases with no gene match: 4. From germline, CDR1 is SEHNR and CDR2 FQNEAQ (reference sequence). This CDR3 spans 15 amino acids. CDR3 region: CASRAGTGAYNEQFF. In nucleotides, the CDR3 is TGTGCCAGCAGAGCCGGGACAGGGGCCTACAATGAGCAGTTCTTC.

The genes are TRBV2 and TRBJ2-1, with 8 bases that match TRBD2. Per germline, CDR1 SNHLY and CDR2 FYNNEI. With 4 bases clipped from V and 4 bases from J, the junction kept 12 bases outside the gene matches. This CDR3 contains 17 residues. CDR3 in DNA: TGTGCCAGCAGTGGCCCGGGGGGGGAACGAGGATACAATGAGCAGTTCTTC. Its protein is CASSGPGGERGYNEQFF. The full variable domain, rest sourced from reference TRBV2 and TRBJ2-1, is EPEVTQTPSHQVTQMGQEVILRCVPISNHLYFYWYRQILGQKVEFLVSFYNNEISEKSEIFDDQFSVERPDGSNFTLKIRSTKLEDSAMYFCASSGPGGERGYNEQFFGPGTRLTVL.

CDR3 protein: CASSERGTASSTDTQYF. Written as DNA, the CDR3 is TGTGCCAGCAGTGAACGTGGGACAGCGTCTAGCACAGATACGCAGTATTTT. The V gene is TRBV6-4, the J gene TRBJ2-3, with 7 bases aligning to TRBD1. The CDR3 is 17 amino acids. CDR1 and CDR2 from the germline V gene are MRHNA and SNTAGT. The ends lost 3 bases at V and 0 bases at J; junction bases unmatched: 9.

J is TRBJ2-5 and V is TRBV7-9, with TRBD2 identical over 14 bases. The CDR3 loop spans 16 amino acids. V dropped 5 bases and J dropped 5; count of bases not matched to a gene: 7. Germline assignment: CDR1 SEHNR and CDR2 FQNEAQ (reference sequence). CDR3 region: CASSPGTSGGKETQYF. CDR3 coding DNA: TGTGCCAGCAGCCCAGGGACTAGCGGGGGAAAGGAGACCCAGTACTTC.

This rearrangement joins TRBV4-1 to TRBJ2-5, with D possibly TRBD2 on 5 matching bases. The V gene lost 0 bases and the J gene lost 4 bases, with 9 bases spanning the gap. The CDR3 is 14 residues long. Germline V CDR1 and CDR2: MGHRA, YSYEKL. The CDR3 protein is CASSQEGRGETQYF. The CDR3 DNA reads TGCGCCAGCAGCCAAGAGGGGAGAGGAGAGACCCAGTACTTC.

To note about this clone: Other DNA sequences in the same sample also yield this CDR3. The rearrangement joins TRBV7-2 to TRBJ1-5; 7 nucleotides align to TRBD1. This CDR3 has 14 residues. V shed 3 bases and J 7 bases; nucleotides not matched to a gene: 6. Per the germline V gene, CDR1 is SGHTA and CDR2 is FQGNSA. The CDR3 DNA is TGTGCCAGCAGCTTCCTTCAGGGGGGCCAGCCCCAGCATTTT. Its translation is CASSFLQGGQPQHF.

CDR3 nucleotides: TGTGCCAGCAGCTCAGGACTAGCGGGAGAGCAGTACTTC. Translated, it gives CASSSGLAGEQYF. The chain couples TRBV7-6 to TRBJ2-7; 12 nucleotides match TRBD2. This CDR3 is built from 13 residues. V trimming: 4 bases; J trimming: 7 bases; junction bases outside the gene matches: 2. Germline values: CDR1 SGHVS, CDR2 FNYEAQ.

This chain connects TRBV11-3 to TRBJ2-7; D perhaps matches TRBD2 (6 bases). V was cut by 3 bases and J by 1 base, with 7 bases left in between. Germline V gene data show CDR1 as SGHNT and CDR2 as YENEEA. CDR3 length: 13 residues. The CDR3 loop reads CASSLGGSYEQYF. CDR3 bases: TGTGCCAGCAGCTTGGGAGGATCCTACGAGCAGTACTTC. The full variable domain, rest sourced from reference TRBV11-3 and TRBJ2-7, is EAGVVQSPRYKIIEKKQPVAFWCNPISGHNTLYWYLQNLGQGPELLIRYENEEAVDDSQLPKDRFSAERLKGVDSTLKIQPAELGDSAVYLCASSLGGSYEQYFGPGTRLTVT.

V and J are TRBV10-1 and TRBJ2-3; D unclear. CDR1 WNHNN and CDR2 SYGVQD come from the germline V gene (reference sequence). The CDR3 covers 18 residues. V shed 0 bases and J shed 2 bases, with 18 bases lying between them. The CDR3 loop reads CASSESPPGEVVTDTQYF. The CDR3 DNA follows: TGCGCCAGCAGTGAGTCCCCCCCCGGTGAGGTCGTCACAGATACGCAGTATTTT.

CDR3 nucleotides: TGTGCCAGCTCACCAGGGGCCGCAAATTCACCCCTCCACTTT. Translated, it gives CASSPGAANSPLHF. V and J are TRBV18 and TRBJ1-6, with D possibly TRBD1 on 5 matching bases. V was cut by 2 bases and J by 7 bases, with 9 bases left in between. There are 14 residues in the CDR3. The germline V gene encodes CDR1 KGHSH and CDR2 LQKENI.